This T cell receptor beta chain was retrieved from a study of graft-versus-host responses after intestinal transplantation. Study overall: As for transplant type, recipients had multivisceral, liver-intestinal, or isolated intestinal grafts. All of the recipients had induction that used anti-thymocyte globulin, then tacrolimus and steroids for approximately 3 years.

Study observations and caveats: The recipient marrow held GvH clones, and some of them showed up first in ileum or blood.

Looked up from germline, CDR1 is MNHNS and CDR2 is SASEGT. CDR3 length: 13 residues. V was pared by 6 bases and J by 7 bases, with 4 bases of the junction left unmatched. Only in-frame clones appear in the TCRdb table, and some are missing; sequencing was by immunoSEQ multiplex PCR. The table lists approximately 82,000 clones, 91% of them singletons. This clone was picked up a small number of times. The antigen is undetermined. The V and J genes are TRBV6-1 and TRBJ1-4, with 8 nucleotides matching TRBD1. This receptor was taken from a human donor who received an intestinal transplant. Sequenced here: unstimulated CD4+ T cells sorted from spleen or lymph node cells, sampled before intestinal transplant. The CDR3 nucleotides read TGTGCCAGCAGGAACACAGGGGGTGAAAAACTGTTTTTT. It codes for CASRNTGGEKLFF.